This T cell receptor (beta chain) was captured by sequencing in a study of OX40 agonist ivuxolimab in advanced cancers. Prior autoimmune disease or systemic immunosuppression barred patients. Method: immunoSEQ multiplex PCR; TCRdb's copy keeps in-frame clones and lacks some. The repertoire holds about 60,000 clones, with under 85% as singletons. V gave up 0 bases and J gave up 11 bases, with 17 bases separating them. This CDR3 has 14 amino acids. Germline V gives CDR1 GTSNPN, CDR2 SVGIG (reference sequence). The receptor's source is an adult with an advanced solid tumor such as melanoma, head and neck, liver or kidney cancer. Sample: CD4+ or CD8+ T cells sorted from blood, taken in a trial of the OX40 agonist ivuxolimab. The chain combines TRBV30 with TRBJ1-5; D gene uncertain. CDR3 sequence (DNA): TGTGCCTGGAGTGTCACCACGGAGGTGTCGGCCCAGCATTTT. Translating it yields CAWSVTTEVSAQHF. Variable domain in full (rest from reference TRBV30 and TRBJ1-5): SQTIHQWPATLVQPVGSPLSLECTVEGTSNPNLYWYRQAAGRGLQLLFYSVGIGQISSEVPQNLSASRPQDRQFILSSKKLLLSDSGFYLCAWSVTTEVSAQHFGDGTRLSIL.